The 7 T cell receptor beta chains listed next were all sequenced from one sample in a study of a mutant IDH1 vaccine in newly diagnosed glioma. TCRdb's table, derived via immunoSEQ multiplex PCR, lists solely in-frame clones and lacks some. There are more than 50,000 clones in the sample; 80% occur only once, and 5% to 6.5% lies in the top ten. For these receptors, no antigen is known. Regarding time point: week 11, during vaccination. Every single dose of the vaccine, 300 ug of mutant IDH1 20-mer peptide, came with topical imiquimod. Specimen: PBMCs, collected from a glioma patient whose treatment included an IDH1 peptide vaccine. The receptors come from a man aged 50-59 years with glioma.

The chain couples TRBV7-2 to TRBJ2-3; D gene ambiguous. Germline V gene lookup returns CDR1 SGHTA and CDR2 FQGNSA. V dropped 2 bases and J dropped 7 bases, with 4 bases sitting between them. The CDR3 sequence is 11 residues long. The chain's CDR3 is CASSLSNTQYF. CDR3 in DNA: TGTGCCAGCAGCTTATCGAATACGCAGTATTTT.

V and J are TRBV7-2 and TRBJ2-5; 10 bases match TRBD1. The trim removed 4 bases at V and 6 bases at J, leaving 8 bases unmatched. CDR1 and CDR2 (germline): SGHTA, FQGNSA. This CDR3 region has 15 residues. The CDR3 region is CASSSGTGEEKTQYF. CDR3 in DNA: TGTGCCAGCAGCTCAGGGACAGGGGAGGAAAAGACCCAGTACTTC.

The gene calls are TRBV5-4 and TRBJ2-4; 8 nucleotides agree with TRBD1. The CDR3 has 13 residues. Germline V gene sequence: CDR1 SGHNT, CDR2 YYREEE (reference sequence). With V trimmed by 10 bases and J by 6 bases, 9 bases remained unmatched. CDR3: CASSGQEINIQYF. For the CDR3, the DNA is TGTGCCTCATCGGGACAGGAAATAAACATTCAGTACTTC.

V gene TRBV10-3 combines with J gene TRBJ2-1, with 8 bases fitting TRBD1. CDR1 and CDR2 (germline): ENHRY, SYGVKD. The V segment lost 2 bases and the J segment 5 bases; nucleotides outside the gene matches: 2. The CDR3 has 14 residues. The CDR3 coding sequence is TGTGCCATCAGTGAGGGACAGGGCCACAATGAGCAGTTCTTC. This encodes CAISEGQGHNEQFF.

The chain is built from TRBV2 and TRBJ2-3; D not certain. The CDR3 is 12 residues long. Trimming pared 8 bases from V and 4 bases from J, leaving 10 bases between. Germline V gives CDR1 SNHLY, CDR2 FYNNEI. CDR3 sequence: CASALAPDTQYF. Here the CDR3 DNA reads TGTGCCAGCGCCCTCGCACCAGATACGCAGTATTTT.

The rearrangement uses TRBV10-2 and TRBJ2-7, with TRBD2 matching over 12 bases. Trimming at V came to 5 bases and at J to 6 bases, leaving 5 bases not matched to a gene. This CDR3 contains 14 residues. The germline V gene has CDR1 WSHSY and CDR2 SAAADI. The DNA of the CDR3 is TGCGCCAGCAGTCTAGCGGGGGGGTCAGGCGAGCAGTACTTC. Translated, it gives CASSLAGGSGEQYF.

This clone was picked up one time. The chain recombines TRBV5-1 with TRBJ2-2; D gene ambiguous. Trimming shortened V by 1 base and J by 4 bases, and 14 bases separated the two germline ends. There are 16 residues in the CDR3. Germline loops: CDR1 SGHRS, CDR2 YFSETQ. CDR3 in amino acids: CASSLWIAVSTGELFF. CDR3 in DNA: TGCGCCAGCAGCTTGTGGATTGCCGTTAGCACCGGGGAGCTGTTTTTT.